Each of the 12 T cell receptor beta chains below was sequenced from the same sample in a study of tissue T cells after allogeneic stem cell transplantation. TCRdb's table, derived via immunoSEQ multiplex PCR, lists solely in-frame clones and lacks some. The sample carries roughly 2,500 clones, 60% to 75% recorded once. Sequencing input: gut tissue. The source of these receptors is a female BALB/c mouse in good health. These mice share the MHC haplotype H2-d.

On this clone: Gene names and germline match the mouse. The DNA ends 1 residue before the CDR3 does, and the rest of the CDR3 is filled in from the germline J gene. The rearrangement joins TRBV5 to TRBJ1-6, with D maybe TRBD1 (5 bases). Being an ORF, TRBJ1-6 has a function that is uncertain. Germline assignment: CDR1 LGHNA and CDR2 YNLKQL (reference sequence). V lost 1 base, J lost 5 bases, and 6 bases lay in between. The CDR3 loop spans 14 amino acids. The covered CDR3 bases are TGTGCCAGCAGCCAAGGGACAAATAATTCGCCCCTCTAC. This sequence encodes CASSQGTNNSPLY. The full CDR3 sequence reads CASSQGTNNSPLYF.

This clone was seen only a few times. The germline and genes are mouse ones. The sequence runs out 1 residue before the end of the CDR3; the remainder is reconstructed from the germline J gene. V and J are TRBV13-3 and TRBJ2-7, with D tentatively TRBD1 (6 bases). CDR3 length: 12 residues. Trimming took off 4 bases at V and 7 bases at J, with 12 bases between the two ends. The germline gives CDR1 NNHDY, CDR2 SYVADS. CDR3 DNA, as far as it was read: TGTGCCAGCAGTCACAGGGCCCTCGAACAGTAC. Amino acid sequence: CASSHRALEQY. The whole CDR3 is CASSHRALEQYF.

Concerning this clone: Mouse gene names apply. The read gets to within 1 residue of the CDR3 end, and the germline J gene fills in the rest. This rearrangement joins TRBV13-1 to TRBJ2-7, with D perhaps TRBD2 (5 bases). Looked up from germline, CDR1 is NSHNY and CDR2 is SYGAGN. The V end lost 1 base, the J end lost 3 bases, and 8 bases lay between the germline ends. The CDR3 sequence is 13 residues long. The chain's CDR3 is CASSDPLGYEQYF. The DNA read from the CDR3 is TGTGCCAGCAGTGATCCCCTGGGCTATGAACAGTAC.

For this clone: These gene names are mouse names. The DNA ends 1 residue before the CDR3 does, and the rest of the CDR3 is filled in from the germline J gene. This sequence joins TRBV19 and TRBJ2-5, with 8 bases aligning to TRBD2. With V trimmed by 3 bases and J by 1 base, 1 base remained unmatched. This CDR3 spans 14 amino acids. Germline V gene sequence: CDR1 FNHDT, CDR2 SITEND (reference sequence). The CDR3 loop reads CASSNWGYQDTQYF. The CDR3 bases that were read are TGTGCCAGCAGTAACTGGGGGTACCAAGACACCCAGTAC.

As to this clone: Germline and genes here are mouse. The read terminates 1 residue ahead of where the CDR3 ends, so the germline J gene completes it. The chain combines TRBV5 with TRBJ2-4; D possibly uses TRBD1 or TRBD2 (5 bases each). Germline CDR1 is LGHNA and CDR2 is YNLKQL (reference sequence). The CDR3 is made up of 14 amino acids. The germline V and J ends were trimmed by 2 bases and 3 bases, with 9 bases remaining between them. The covered CDR3 bases are TGTGCCAGCAGCCAACTCGGGGGACAAAACACCTTGTAC. This translates into CASSQLGGQNTLY. The full-length CDR3 reads as CASSQLGGQNTLYF.

Turning to this clone: Any gene name here is a mouse gene name. The read ends 1 residue early relative to the CDR3; the germline J gene fills the gap. V and J are TRBV14 and TRBJ2-3; D gene ambiguous. CDR3 length equals 13 residues. The germline gives CDR1 SGHDT, CDR2 FRDEAV. V was clipped by 5 bases and J by 3 bases, with 10 bases between them. CDR3 DNA (partial): TGTGCCAGCAGCCCCCTTAGAGCAGAAACGCTGTAT. It yields the protein CASSPLRAETLY. In full, the CDR3 is CASSPLRAETLYF.

A note on this clone: Gene names are the mouse ones. The sequenced fragment ends 1 residue before the CDR3 boundary, so the rest is inferred from the germline J gene. This chain uses TRBV12-1 with TRBJ2-4; TRBD2 matches 12 bases. Losses at the gene ends were 3 bases for V and 3 bases for J; bases not matched to a gene: 3. The germline CDR1 and CDR2 sequences are SGHSN and HYEKVE. This CDR3 contains 15 residues. This CDR3 reads CASSRGTGGQNTLYF. CDR3 bases read: TGTGCCAGCTCTAGAGGGACTGGGGGGCAAAACACCTTGTAC.

This clone was detected only a few times. Mouse gene names and germline throughout. Sequencing ends 1 residue short of the CDR3 end; the germline J gene provides the rest. The rearrangement links TRBV17 to TRBJ2-7; 7 bases are a match to TRBD1. Trimming at V came to 6 bases and at J to 6 bases, leaving 5 bases not matched to a gene. The CDR3 is 12 residues long. The germline CDR1 and CDR2 sequences are MNHDT and YYDKIL. The covered CDR3 bases are TGTGCTAGCAGCACTCACAGGGGTGAACAGTAC. The encoded protein is CASSTHRGEQY. The whole CDR3 is CASSTHRGEQYF.

About this clone: Germline and junction disagree at one end, which may indicate a read error. Genes here carry mouse names. The DNA ends 1 residue before the CDR3 does, and the rest of the CDR3 is filled in from the germline J gene. The V and J genes are TRBV13-3 and TRBJ1-4; D may be TRBD1 (5 bases). CDR3 length: 16 residues. Per germline, CDR1 NNHDY and CDR2 SYVADS. The chain's CDR3 is CTSSGPRQGSNERLFF. The CDR3 DNA, read in part, is TGTACCAGCAGTGGCCCCCGGCAGGGATCCAACGAAAGATTATTT.

This clone came up a few times. Genes here carry mouse names. The read halts 1 residue ahead of the CDR3 end, with the missing end drawn from the germline J gene. This chain uses TRBV4 with TRBJ1-5, with TRBD1 matching over 8 bases. This CDR3 comprises 15 residues. Germline-derived CDR1 and CDR2 are LGHDT and YNNKQL (reference sequence). Trimming took 5 bases from V and 5 from J; bases not matched to a gene: 8. The CDR3 loop is CASSPPGGADQAPLF. CDR3 DNA, as far as it was read: TGTGCCAGCAGCCCACCAGGGGGCGCCGACCAGGCTCCGCTT.

Details on this clone: The gene names here belong to mouse. Read data end 1 residue before the CDR3 end; the end is taken from the germline J gene. The chain combines TRBV13-1 with TRBJ2-5; D is perhaps TRBD2 (6 bases). Germline V CDR1 and CDR2: NSHNY, SYGAGN. CDR3 length equals 16 residues. Trimming took off 0 bases at V and 3 bases at J, with 14 bases between the two ends. The CDR3 loop is CASSDAGRGVQDTQYF. The CDR3 DNA, read in part, is TGTGCCAGCAGTGATGCAGGGCGGGGGGTGCAAGACACCCAGTAC.

Comments on this clone: Mouse gene names and germline throughout. The read halts 1 residue ahead of the CDR3 end, with the missing end drawn from the germline J gene. This sequence joins TRBV24 and TRBJ2-3, with TRBD2 matching over 8 bases. CDR1 and CDR2 from the germline V gene are KGHTA and FRNEEI. V trimming: 0 bases; J trimming: 4 bases; junction bases outside the gene matches: 6. The length of the CDR3 is 16 residues. CDR3 bases read: TGTGCCAGCAGTCTGTATAGGGCTGGGGGGTCAGAAACGCTGTAT. It translates to CASSLYRAGGSETLY. The full CDR3 sequence reads CASSLYRAGGSETLYF.